These T cell receptor beta chains were read from a single sample in a study of human T cells and chemical hapten exposure. MiXCR, run by TCRdb on the RACE reads, gives a single entry per CDR3 protein. Counted here are over 35,000 distinct CDR3 sequences, over 9.5% occurring once; the ten biggest clones make up roughly 6.2%. The material was whole blood, obtained in connection with sensitization to the hapten diphenylcyclopropenone (DPC). The source of these receptors is a man in his thirties or forties with alopecia areata. Some clones in this sample may be carry-over from other donors' samples. CDR3s include the opening cysteine and the closing phenylalanine or tryptophan. The order of the fields is CDR3 DNA, CDR3 protein, V gene, D gene, clone size, J gene. A D gene is named only where the DNA matches it firmly. Size tells how often a clone was seen (once, few, many) or the class of an expanded clone, and some rows leave it out.

TGCGCCAGCAGCCACGACGGGACAGCTAACAACTATGGCTACACCTTC,CASSHDGTANNYGYTF,TRBV4-3,TRBD1,many,TRBJ1-2
TGTGCCGCGCGAGGGATGGGCACAGATACGCAGTATTTT,CAARGMGTDTQYF,TRBV5-8,NA,NA,TRBJ2-3
TGTGCCAGCAGCTTAGAAGGACCAACGGGAACGGTAAAGTTCTACGAGCAGTACTTC,CASSLEGPTGTVKFYEQYF,TRBV11-2,NA,NA,TRBJ2-7
TGTGCCAGCAGTCGTTTACCGGGACGGCTTGAAAAACTGTTTTTT,CASSRLPGRLEKLFF,TRBV5-6,NA,NA,TRBJ1-4
TGTGCCAGCAGTTTGATGGGGGGAGCTCAGCCCCAGCATTTT,CASSLMGGAQPQHF,TRBV12-3/TRBV12-4,NA,NA,TRBJ1-5
TGTGCCACCAGTGATCCAGGACTAGCGGCTAGCACAGATACGCAGTATTTT,CATSDPGLAASTDTQYF,TRBV24-1,TRBD2,many,TRBJ2-3
TGTGCCAGCACTTTCTTCTCCTATAATTCACCCCTCCACTTT,CASTFFSYNSPLHF,TRBV6-5,NA,many,TRBJ1-6
TGCGCCAGCAGCTCGGGACACCCGTTGGGCTATGGCTACACCTTC,CASSSGHPLGYGYTF,TRBV5-1,NA,many,TRBJ1-2
TGTGCCAGCAGGCCGGACAGGGATTACACAGATACGCAGTATTTT,CASRPDRDYTDTQYF,TRBV12-3/TRBV12-4,TRBD1,many,TRBJ2-3
TGTGCCAGCAGTTTGCGTAGCGGGAGGTCGGATGAGCAGTTCTTC,CASSLRSGRSDEQFF,TRBV12-3/TRBV12-4,TRBD2,many,TRBJ2-1
TGTGCCAGCAGCTTCGGACAGAAAGGAGATACGCAGTATTTT,CASSFGQKGDTQYF,TRBV11-3,NA,many,TRBJ2-3
TGTGCCAGCAGCTCATCCGGGACATCCGGAAACACCATATATTTT,CASSSSGTSGNTIYF,TRBV11-2,NA,few,TRBJ1-3
TGCAGTGCTAGAGCCTCGGGACAGGGGTCCTACGAGCAGTACTTC,CSARASGQGSYEQYF,TRBV20-1,TRBD1,many,TRBJ2-7
TGTGCCATCACCAGGGGGCGAGAAAACTATGGCTACACCTTC,CAITRGRENYGYTF,TRBV10-3,TRBD1,NA,TRBJ1-2
TGTGCCAGCAGTTTAAATAGGGGCGGCGAGCAGTACTTC,CASSLNRGGEQYF,TRBV27,NA,medium-sized,TRBJ2-7
TGCAGTGCCCGAATTCTTTATAATGAGCAGTTCTTC,CSARILYNEQFF,TRBV20-1,NA,many,TRBJ2-1
TGTGCCACCCGACTAGCTCTTGAGCAGTTCTTC,CATRLALEQFF,TRBV6-5,TRBD2,NA,TRBJ2-1
TGTGCCAGCAGTAGGGACAAGGACTATGGCTACACCTTC,CASSRDKDYGYTF,TRBV2,NA,many,TRBJ1-2
TGTGCCAGCAGCTACCCCGGGACTAGCGGGGGAGAGAACACCGGGGAGCTGTTTTTT,CASSYPGTSGGENTGELFF,TRBV7-6,TRBD2,few,TRBJ2-2
TGTGCCAGCAGCCTTAGACTAGTGGGTTTTTACAATGAGCAGTTCTTC,CASSLRLVGFYNEQFF,TRBV7-8,NA,few,TRBJ2-1
TGTGCCAGCAAATTCACCGGACAGGGTGCCTACGAGCAGTACTTC,CASKFTGQGAYEQYF,TRBV19,TRBD1,many,TRBJ2-7
TGCAGCGTTGAAATTAATGGGCAGGGGGTCTACACTGAAGCTTTCTTT,CSVEINGQGVYTEAFF,TRBV29-1,TRBD1,many,TRBJ1-1
TGCAGCGCTTACAAGGCCGGGACAGATAGCAATCAGCCCCAGCATTTT,CSAYKAGTDSNQPQHF,TRBV20-1,TRBD1,few,TRBJ1-5
TGCAGCGTTGAAATTCTAGCGGGGACCTACAATGAGCAGTTCTTC,CSVEILAGTYNEQFF,TRBV29-1,TRBD2,NA,TRBJ2-1
TGTGCCAGCAGCTTAGGCGCAGGAGGTGAAAAACTGTTTTTT,CASSLGAGGEKLFF,TRBV13,NA,many,TRBJ1-4